Below are 17 T cell receptor beta chains sequenced from a single sample in a study of radiation and T cells in renal cell carcinoma. Measured with immunoSEQ multiplex PCR; TCRdb has only the in-frame clones, and not every one. The sample has 150,000 or so clones, about 87% seen once. Time point here: blood 2 weeks post-SBRT. As for treatment: 15 Gy SBRT to primary tumor, nephrectomy 4 weeks later. Here the sequenced sample was blood, taken from a patient whose treatment included radiotherapy and nephrectomy. All receptors derive from a woman aged 50 to 65 with renal cell carcinoma.

V is TRBV6-1 and J is TRBJ1-6; D call uncertain. The germline CDR1 and CDR2 sequences are MNHNS and SASEGT. Trimming removed 2 bases from V and 9 bases from J, with 14 bases in between. The CDR3 consists of 15 residues. In nucleotides, the CDR3 is TGTGCCAGCAGTGAATCTCCGCTGGGGAGTTCACCCCTCCACTTT. This gives the protein CASSESPLGSSPLHF.

The J gene is TRBJ1-1, the V gene TRBV5-5; D not resolved. The V gene's germline CDR1 is SGHKS and CDR2 YYEKEE (reference sequence). The CDR3 loop spans 14 amino acids. The V end lost 3 bases, the J end lost 0 bases, and 9 bases lay between the germline ends. The CDR3 loop is CASSSEPVNTEAFF. The CDR3 nucleotides read TGTGCCAGCAGCTCTGAACCCGTGAACACTGAAGCTTTCTTT.

A remark on this clone: Different DNA sequences within this sample yield the same CDR3. This sequence joins TRBV7-2 and TRBJ2-1; no definite D call. CDR1 is SGHTA, CDR2 FQGNSA, per germline. The V end was cut by 5 bases, the J end by 2 bases, with 1 base between. This CDR3 region has 11 residues. The CDR3 loop is CASSPYNEQFF. CDR3 bases: TGTGCCAGCAGCCCCTACAATGAGCAGTTCTTC.

The V gene is TRBV10-2, the J gene TRBJ2-7, with D unresolved. This CDR3 contains 11 residues. Per germline, CDR1 WSHSY and CDR2 SAAADI. V lost 4 bases to trimming and J lost 4 bases, with 5 bases between them. In DNA, the CDR3 is TGCGCCAGCAGTGTTGAATACGAGCAGTACTTC. This gives the protein CASSVEYEQYF.

The chain employs TRBV2 and TRBJ1-5; D might be TRBD1 (5 bases). This CDR3 spans 14 amino acids. Germline lookup yields CDR1 SNHLY and CDR2 FYNNEI. V was pared by 8 bases and J by 3 bases, with 14 bases between. CDR3 sequence reads: CASGGVRNNQPQHF. The DNA of the CDR3 is TGTGCCAGCGGAGGGGTAAGAAACAATCAGCCCCAGCATTTT. The whole variable domain, remainder taken from reference TRBV2 and TRBJ1-5, is EPEVTQTPSHQVTQMGQEVILRCVPISNHLYFYWYRQILGQKVEFLVSFYNNEISEKSEIFDDQFSVERPDGSNFTLKIRSTKLEDSAMYFCASGGVRNNQPQHFGDGTRLSIL.

V is TRBV5-1 and J is TRBJ1-1, with D possibly being TRBD1 (5 bases). Germline CDR1 and CDR2: SGHRS and YFSETQ. The CDR3 loop spans 14 amino acids. V was shortened by 0 bases and J by 3 bases, with 9 bases between the two germline ends. This chain's CDR3 is CASSLEGMDTEAFF. In nucleotides, the CDR3 is TGCGCCAGCAGCTTGGAGGGGATGGACACTGAAGCTTTCTTT.

The chain uses TRBV19 and TRBJ2-2, with 9 bases identical to TRBD2. Germline V gene data show CDR1 as LNHDA and CDR2 as SQIVND (reference sequence). Losses at the gene ends were 7 bases for V and 3 bases for J; bases not matched to a gene: 9. The CDR3 is made up of 16 amino acids. In DNA, the CDR3 is TGTGCCAGTATAGGCGGGGGGGCCCTGGACACCGGGGAGCTGTTTTTT. Protein: CASIGGGALDTGELFF. The full variable domain, completed using reference TRBV19 and TRBJ2-2, is DGGITQSPKYLFRKEGQNVTLSCEQNLNHDAMYWYRQDPGQGLRLIYYSQIVNDFQKGDIAEGYSVSREKKESFPLTVTSAQKNPTAFYLCASIGGGALDTGELFFGEGSRLTVL.

The chain has TRBV7-2 and TRBJ1-4; D uncertain. The germline CDR1 and CDR2 sequences are SGHTA and FQGNSA. Trimming left V 2 bases short and J 8 bases short, with 12 bases between. This CDR3 region has 14 residues. The CDR3: CASSLQVRGEKLFF. CDR3 nucleotides: TGTGCCAGCAGCTTACAAGTGAGAGGGGAAAAACTGTTTTTT.

The chain links TRBV6-1 to TRBJ2-2, with D possibly called TRBD1 or TRBD2 (5 bases each). The CDR3 is 15 amino acids. V was pared by 4 bases and J by 0 bases, with 9 bases between. The germline CDR1 and CDR2 sequences are MNHNS and SASEGT. For the CDR3, the DNA is TGTGCCAGCAGTGCAGGGACCTCGAACACCGGGGAGCTGTTTTTT. It is translated as CASSAGTSNTGELFF.

The genes are TRBV25-1 and TRBJ2-3; maybe TRBD1 (5 bases). Germline V gene lookup returns CDR1 MGHDK and CDR2 SYGVNS. The CDR3 is 15 residues long. The germline V and J ends were trimmed by 3 bases and 2 bases, with 12 bases remaining between them. The CDR3 bases are TGTGCCAGCAGTGAGTTCGGACATATCACAGATACGCAGTATTTT. It codes for CASSEFGHITDTQYF.

This clone was detected a few times. The CDR3 loop is CSVVRGPGDGYTF. Here the CDR3 DNA reads TGCAGCGTTGTCAGGGGGCCTGGGGATGGCTACACCTTC. The chain couples TRBV29-1 to TRBJ1-2; 8 bases agree with TRBD1. J gave up 6 bases and V 4 bases, and 7 bases lay outside the gene matches. The germline gives CDR1 SQVTM, CDR2 ANQGSEA. This CDR3 region has 13 residues.

The chain is built from TRBV14 and TRBJ1-6; possibly TRBD1 for D (5 bases). Trimming pared 1 base from V and 9 bases from J, leaving 10 bases between. The CDR3 length is 14 residues. The germline gives CDR1 SGHDN, CDR2 FVKESK. This chain's CDR3 is CASSQVRGGSPLHF. CDR3 nucleotide sequence: TGTGCCAGCAGCCAAGTTAGGGGAGGTTCACCCCTCCACTTT. The complete variable domain, with remaining parts taken from reference TRBV14 and TRBJ1-6, reads EAGVTQFPSHSVIEKGQTVTLRCDPISGHDNLYWYRRVMGKEIKFLLHFVKESKQDESGMPNNRFLAERTGGTYSTLKVQPAELEDSGVYFCASSQVRGGSPLHFGNGTRLTVT.

V and J are TRBV29-1 and TRBJ1-5, with TRBD1 matching over 10 bases. Germline assignment: CDR1 SQVTM and CDR2 ANQGSEA. This CDR3 is 16 amino acids long. Trimming took 6 bases from V and 8 from J; bases not matched to a gene: 16. The CDR3 DNA sequence: TGCAGCGTCCCGGGACAGGGGCGCCTTGGGTCGAAGCCCCAGCATTTT. Translating gives CSVPGQGRLGSKPQHF.

The chain employs TRBV6-1 and TRBJ2-5, with a tentative D call TRBD1 (6 bases). CDR3 length: 13 amino acids. Germline CDR1 MNHNS, CDR2 SASEGT. V was trimmed by 6 bases and J by 3 bases, leaving 11 bases between them. The CDR3 coding sequence is TGTGCCAGCAGCTGGACAGTAGAAGAGACCCAGTACTTC. This gives the protein CASSWTVEETQYF.

This clone has only one observation. The chain uses TRBV18 and TRBJ1-2; D unclear. The CDR3 runs 13 residues. Germline V gene sequence: CDR1 KGHSH, CDR2 LQKENI. Between the trimmed V and J ends, which lost 2 bases and 4 bases, there was a span of 8 bases. CDR3 DNA sequence: TGTGCCAGCTCACCAACGGGAACCTATGGCTACACCTTC. This sequence encodes CASSPTGTYGYTF.

The chain employs TRBV5-5 and TRBJ1-1; 8 bases align to TRBD1. The ends lost 2 bases at V and 8 bases at J; junction bases unmatched: 5. CDR1 SGHKS and CDR2 YYEKEE come from the germline V gene (reference sequence). This CDR3 has 13 amino acids. The CDR3 region has the DNA TGTGCCAGCAGCTTCTTTGGGACAGGCGAAGCTTTCTTT. Its protein product is CASSFFGTGEAFF.

This clone was detected only a few times. The chain uses TRBV25-1 and TRBJ1-1, with D tentatively TRBD1 (6 bases). The V end was cut by 7 bases, the J end by 0 bases, with 12 bases between. Germline CDR1 and CDR2: MGHDK and SYGVNS. The CDR3 length is 14 residues. The CDR3 is CASIPRGLNTEAFF. In DNA form, the CDR3 reads TGTGCCAGCATTCCCAGGGGCCTGAACACTGAAGCTTTCTTT.